These 25 T cell receptor beta chains originate from one sample sequenced in a study of blood T cell repertoires in COVID-19. Data came from immunoSEQ multiplex PCR; TCRdb stores just in-frame clones and leaves some out. Of over 200,000 clones listed, about nine tenths are singletons. The sample comprised peripheral blood. The receptors originated from a man in his 60s who had recovered from COVID-19.

The V and J genes are TRBV24-1 and TRBJ1-2, with D unclear. This CDR3 has 12 amino acids. In germline, CDR1 is KGHDR, CDR2 SFDVKD. Trimming removed 7 bases from V and 9 bases from J, with 14 bases in between. The DNA of the CDR3 is TGTGCCACCAGCACGATACTGAGGCGCTACACCTTC. Amino acid sequence: CATSTILRRYTF.

The V call is TRBV7-2, the J call TRBJ2-1; 10 nucleotides agree with TRBD2. Germline values: CDR1 SGHTA, CDR2 FQGNSA. This CDR3 spans 15 amino acids. V lost 3 bases and J lost 8; bases outside the gene matches: 7. The CDR3 DNA is TGTGCCAGCAGCTTTACTAGCGGGGCGGGCGATGAGCAGTTCTTC. It encodes CASSFTSGAGDEQFF.

In this sample, this clone turned up once. J is TRBJ1-2 and V is TRBV10-3; a possible D gene is TRBD1 (6 bases). CDR3 length equals 12 residues. Germline assignment: CDR1 ENHRY and CDR2 SYGVKD. V gave up 8 bases and J gave up 4 bases, with 11 bases separating them. The CDR3 coding sequence is TGTGCCATCGGTCAGGGGAGCTATGGCTACACCTTC. Translation gives CAIGQGSYGYTF.

The chain combines TRBV6-2 or TRBV6-3 with TRBJ1-5; D gene uncertain. The germline V gene has CDR1 MNHEY and CDR2 SVGEGT. This CDR3 has 14 residues. Between the trimmed V and J ends, which lost 1 base and 1 base, there was a span of 5 bases. CDR3 in DNA: TGTGCCAGCAGTTACTTGTTAAGCAATCAGCCCCAGCATTTT. Amino acids: CASSYLLSNQPQHF.

The gene calls are TRBV3-1 (or the pseudogene TRBV3-2) and TRBJ1-1; 8 bases are shared with TRBD1. CDR3 length: 16 amino acids. Germline V gene data show CDR1 as LGHDT and CDR2 as YNNKEL (reference sequence). The ends lost 1 base at V and 4 bases at J; junction bases unmatched: 8. The CDR3 DNA is TGTGCCAGCAGCCAAGTCCCGCAGGGGGCAGGCACTGAAGCTTTCTTT. It specifies CASSQVPQGAGTEAFF.

The chain has TRBV6-5 and TRBJ2-1, with 9 bases fitting TRBD2. The CDR3 covers 15 residues. Looked up from germline, CDR1 is MNHEY and CDR2 is SVGAGI. The trim removed 6 bases at V and 4 bases at J, leaving 7 bases unmatched. This CDR3 is CASSPGTSRYNEQFF. CDR3 in DNA: TGTGCCAGCAGCCCCGGGACTAGCAGATACAATGAGCAGTTCTTC.

This sequence joins TRBV5-1 and TRBJ2-7; D is perhaps TRBD2 (6 bases). Germline CDR1 is SGHRS and CDR2 is YFSETQ. CDR3 length equals 17 residues. Trimming shortened V by 0 bases and J by 2 bases, and 18 bases separated the two germline ends. The CDR3 bases are TGCGCCAGCAGCTTGGATAGCGGTGTCACCGTGGCCTACGAGCAGTACTTC. It codes for CASSLDSGVTVAYEQYF.

The J gene is TRBJ2-2, the V gene TRBV5-4, with TRBD2 identical over 16 bases. Losses at the gene ends were 3 bases for V and 3 bases for J; bases not matched to a gene: 2. Per germline, CDR1 SGHNT and CDR2 YYREEE (reference sequence). The CDR3 contains 17 residues. CDR3 coding DNA: TGTGCCAGCAGCTGGGGACTAGCGGGAGGGGACACCGGGGAGCTGTTTTTT. It encodes CASSWGLAGGDTGELFF.

The chain is built from TRBV24-1 and TRBJ2-3, with 14 positions matching TRBD2. Germline V gene sequence: CDR1 KGHDR, CDR2 SFDVKD. J lost 6 bases, V lost 2 bases, and 6 bases had no gene match. CDR3 length: 17 residues. CDR3 protein: CATSDSRLAGGPDTQYF. The DNA for the CDR3 is TGTGCCACCAGTGATTCTCGACTAGCGGGGGGGCCCGATACGCAGTATTTT.

The V and J genes are TRBV9 and TRBJ2-3, with D perhaps matching TRBD2 (6 bases). With 3 bases removed from V and 4 bases from J, the gap between germline ends came to 21 bases. CDR3 length: 17 amino acids. CDR1 and CDR2 from the germline V gene are SGDLS and YYNGEE. This chain's CDR3 is CASSAHSRAGSSDTQYF. The DNA for the CDR3 is TGTGCCAGCAGCGCCCACAGTAGGGCGGGGTCCTCAGATACGCAGTATTTT.

The genes are TRBV15 and TRBJ1-2, with D possibly TRBD1 on 5 matching bases. CDR1 and CDR2 from the germline V gene are LNHNV and YYDKDF (reference sequence). The length of the CDR3 is 18 residues. V was pared by 1 base and J by 0 bases, with 18 bases between. CDR3 loop: CATSRAGGWRASNYGYTF. The CDR3 region has the DNA TGTGCCACCAGCAGAGCTGGGGGGTGGCGGGCGTCTAACTATGGCTACACCTTC.

The V and J genes are TRBV12-5 and TRBJ2-1; D is ambiguous. CDR1 is LGHNT, CDR2 FRNRAP, per germline. The CDR3 is made up of 13 amino acids. V dropped 5 bases and J dropped 9 bases, with 14 bases sitting between them. In DNA, the CDR3 is TGTGCTAGTGGTCGCCCAGGTTATGGTGAGCAGTTCTTC. It specifies CASGRPGYGEQFF.

V and J are TRBV19 and TRBJ2-7; D is uncertain. CDR1 LNHDA and CDR2 SQIVND come from the germline V gene (reference sequence). Between the trimmed V and J ends, which lost 4 bases and 3 bases, there was a span of 13 bases. The CDR3 contains 14 residues. The CDR3 DNA reads TGTGCCAGTAGTACCCAGCCGGAGAGCTACGAGCAGTACTTC. As protein: CASSTQPESYEQYF. Based on the CDR3 plus reference TRBV19 and TRBJ2-7, the full variable domain is DGGITQSPKYLFRKEGQNVTLSCEQNLNHDAMYWYRQDPGQGLRLIYYSQIVNDFQKGDIAEGYSVSREKKESFPLTVTSAQKNPTAFYLCASSTQPESYEQYFGPGTRLTVT.

V is TRBV4-1 and J is TRBJ2-1, with 13 bases aligning to TRBD2. Germline CDR1 and CDR2: MGHRA and YSYEKL. Trimming at V came to 0 bases and at J to 10 bases, leaving 12 bases not matched to a gene. The CDR3 has 18 residues. CDR3 sequence reads: CASSQDRELAGGPREQFF. The CDR3, as DNA: TGCGCCAGCAGCCAAGATAGGGAACTAGCGGGGGGGCCAAGAGAGCAGTTCTTC.

The chain links TRBV18 to TRBJ2-1; 10 bases line up with TRBD2. The germline V gene has CDR1 KGHSH and CDR2 LQKENI. Trimming removed 2 bases from V and 7 bases from J; junction bases left unmatched: 14. CDR3 length: 18 amino acids. CDR3 protein: CASSPESASGSLRNEQFF. The CDR3 bases are TGTGCCAGCTCACCAGAATCCGCTAGCGGGAGTCTTCGAAATGAGCAGTTCTTC.

The chain uses TRBV2 and TRBJ1-4, with a tentative D call TRBD1 (6 bases). The CDR3 spans 14 residues. Germline V CDR1 and CDR2: SNHLY, FYNNEI. With 5 bases removed from V and 0 bases from J, the gap between germline ends came to 7 bases. In DNA form, the CDR3 reads TGTGCCAGCAGTCAGGGGCCAACTAATGAAAAACTGTTTTTT. Amino acid sequence: CASSQGPTNEKLFF.

The J gene is TRBJ2-1, the V gene TRBV7-2; 10 nucleotides match TRBD2. The CDR3 is 14 residues long. The junction had 4 bases not matched to a gene; V was cut back by 4 bases and J by 7 bases. CDR1 is SGHTA, CDR2 FQGNSA, per germline. Here the CDR3 reads CASSWGLATNEQFF. The CDR3 DNA follows: TGTGCCAGCAGCTGGGGACTAGCGACAAATGAGCAGTTCTTC.

V usage is TRBV5-8 and J usage is TRBJ1-1; a possible D gene is TRBD1 (5 bases). In germline, CDR1 is SGHTS, CDR2 YDEGEE. V lost 1 base to trimming and J lost 6 bases, with 10 bases between them. This CDR3 spans 13 amino acids. The CDR3 bases are TGTGCCAGCAGCTTGATTCCGGGGGCTGAAGCTTTCTTT. The encoded protein is CASSLIPGAEAFF.

V is TRBV4-2 and J is TRBJ2-2; 9 bases fit TRBD1. J lost 3 bases, V lost 5 bases, and 4 bases had no gene match. CDR1 and CDR2 from the germline V gene are LGHNA and YNFKEQ. This CDR3 is built from 15 residues. CDR3 bases: TGTGCCAGCAGCGACAGGGGGGTATACACCGGGGAGCTGTTTTTT. Translating it yields CASSDRGVYTGELFF.

The rearrangement links TRBV3-1 (or the pseudogene TRBV3-2) to TRBJ2-7, with 14 bases aligning to TRBD2. Trimming removed 7 bases from V and 3 bases from J; junction bases left unmatched: 2. The CDR3 is made up of 14 amino acids. CDR1 is LGHDT, CDR2 YNNKEL, per germline (reference sequence). As DNA, the CDR3 is TGTGCCAGCAAAGGGACTAGCGGGAGCTACGAGCAGTACTTC. Translating it yields CASKGTSGSYEQYF.

V and J are TRBV23-1 and TRBJ1-5; D is uncertain. TRBV23-1 is labeled an ORF, and its function is uncertain. This CDR3 spans 8 amino acids. V was trimmed by 4 bases and J by 16 bases, leaving 5 bases between them. This CDR3 is CASSRKHF. CDR3 nucleotides: TGCGCCAGCAGTCGTAAACATTTT.

This chain links TRBV24-1 with TRBJ1-2, with D tentatively TRBD1 (5 bases). Germline V lookup: CDR1 KGHDR, CDR2 SFDVKD. V was shortened by 4 bases and J by 5 bases, with 13 bases between the two germline ends. This CDR3 has 14 amino acids. CDR3 nucleotides: TGTGCCACCAGTGAGACGGGGGGAAGGTATGGCTACACCTTC. Its translation: CATSETGGRYGYTF.

The chain uses TRBV6-5 and TRBJ1-2, with 8 bases matching TRBD1. The CDR3 extends over 13 amino acids. V gave up 2 bases and J gave up 8 bases; unmatched junction bases: 4. Germline CDR1 MNHEY, CDR2 SVGAGI. The CDR3: CASSYQGARGYTF. Here the CDR3 DNA reads TGTGCCAGCAGTTACCAGGGGGCGCGGGGCTACACCTTC.

This clone appeared once. The chain uses TRBV4-2 and TRBJ2-3, with D possibly matching TRBD1 (7 bases). This CDR3 comprises 15 residues. V was shortened by 8 bases and J by 3 bases, with 18 bases between the two germline ends. The germline CDR1 and CDR2 sequences are LGHNA and YNFKEQ. In DNA, the CDR3 is TGTGCCAGCTCGGAGGGGGCGCGGAGGACAGATACGCAGTATTTT. Its protein is CASSEGARRTDTQYF.

This CDR3 reads CAISDLTVSAVETQYF. The CDR3 nucleotides read TGTGCCATCAGTGATCTTACAGTTTCGGCTGTAGAGACCCAGTACTTC. J is TRBJ2-5 and V is TRBV10-3; D gene uncertain. Germline CDR1 and CDR2: ENHRY and SYGVKD. V was cut by 3 bases and J by 4 bases, with 18 bases left in between. The CDR3 has 16 amino acids.